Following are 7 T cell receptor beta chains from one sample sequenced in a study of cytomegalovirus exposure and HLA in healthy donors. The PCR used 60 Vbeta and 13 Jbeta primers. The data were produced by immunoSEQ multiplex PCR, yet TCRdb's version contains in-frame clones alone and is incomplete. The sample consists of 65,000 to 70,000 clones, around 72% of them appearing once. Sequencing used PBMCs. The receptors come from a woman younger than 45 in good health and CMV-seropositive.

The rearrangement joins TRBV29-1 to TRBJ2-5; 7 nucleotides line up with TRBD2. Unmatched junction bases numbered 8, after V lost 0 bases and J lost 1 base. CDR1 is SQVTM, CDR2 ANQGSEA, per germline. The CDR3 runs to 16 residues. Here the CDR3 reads CSVEDLRGRVQETQYF. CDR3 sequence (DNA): TGCAGCGTTGAAGATCTTCGCGGGAGAGTCCAAGAGACCCAGTACTTC.

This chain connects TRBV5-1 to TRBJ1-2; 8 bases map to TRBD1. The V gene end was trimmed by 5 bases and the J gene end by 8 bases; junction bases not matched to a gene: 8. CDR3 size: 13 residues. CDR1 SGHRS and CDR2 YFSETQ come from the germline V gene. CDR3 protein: CASRLTGDFGYTF. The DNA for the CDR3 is TGCGCCAGCAGGCTGACAGGGGATTTCGGCTACACCTTC. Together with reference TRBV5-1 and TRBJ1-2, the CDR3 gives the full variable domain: KAGVTQTPRYLIKTRGQQVTLSCSPISGHRSVSWYQQTPGQGLQFLFEYFSETQRNKGNFPGRFSGRQFSNSRSEMNVSTLELGDSALYLCASRLTGDFGYTFGSGTRLTVV.

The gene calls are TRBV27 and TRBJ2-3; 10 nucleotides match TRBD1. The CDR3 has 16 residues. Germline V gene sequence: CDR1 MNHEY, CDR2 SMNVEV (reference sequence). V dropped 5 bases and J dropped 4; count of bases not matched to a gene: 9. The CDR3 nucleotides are TGTGCCAGCAGTCGGCGGGACAGGGGTTTCGCAGATACGCAGTATTTT. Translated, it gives CASSRRDRGFADTQYF.

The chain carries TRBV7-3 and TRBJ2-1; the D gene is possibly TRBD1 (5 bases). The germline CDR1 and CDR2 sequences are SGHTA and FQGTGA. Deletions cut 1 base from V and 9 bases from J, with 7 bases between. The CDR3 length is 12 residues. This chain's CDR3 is CASSLMQGEQFF. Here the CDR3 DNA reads TGTGCCAGCAGCTTAATGCAGGGTGAGCAGTTCTTC.

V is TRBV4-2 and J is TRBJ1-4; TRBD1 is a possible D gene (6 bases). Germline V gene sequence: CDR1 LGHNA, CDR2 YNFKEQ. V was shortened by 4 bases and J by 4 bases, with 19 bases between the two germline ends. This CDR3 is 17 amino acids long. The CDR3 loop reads CASSPPGGRRGNEKLFF. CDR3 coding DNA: TGTGCCAGCAGCCCTCCGGGGGGGCGCAGGGGTAATGAAAAACTGTTTTTT.

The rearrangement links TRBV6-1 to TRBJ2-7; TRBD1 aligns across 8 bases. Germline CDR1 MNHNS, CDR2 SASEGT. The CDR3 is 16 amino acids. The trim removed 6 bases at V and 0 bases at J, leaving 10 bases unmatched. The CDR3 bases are TGTGCCAGCAGGGAAAATGGACAGGGCTACTCCTACGAGCAGTACTTC. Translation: CASRENGQGYSYEQYF.

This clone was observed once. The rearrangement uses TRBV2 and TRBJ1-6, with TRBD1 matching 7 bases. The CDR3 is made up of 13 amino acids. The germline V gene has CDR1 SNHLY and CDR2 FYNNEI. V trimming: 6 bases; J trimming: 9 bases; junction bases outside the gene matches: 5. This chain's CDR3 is CASRTGFTSPLHF. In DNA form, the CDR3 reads TGTGCCAGCAGGACAGGGTTTACTTCACCCCTCCACTTT.